This entry concerns a single T cell receptor beta chain. Its antigen is unidentified. The data originate from a study of regulatory T cells in long-lasting Graves disease. Overall study context: It was over 5 years of antithyroid drugs, with positive TSH receptor antibodies, that meant persistent Graves' disease. Study results and limitations: TRBV28, TRBJ1-2 and TRBJ2-5 emerged as the favored segments in persistent disease.

Germline V lookup: CDR1 SEHNR, CDR2 FQNEAQ (reference sequence). CDR3 length: 16 amino acids. The V end was cut by 5 bases, the J end by 4 bases, with 21 bases between. Time point of the sample: persistent/refractory GD, antithyroid drugs over 5 years with positive TRAb. PBMC-derived RNA was used for the TCR library. The source of the patients was an endocrinology department in Xi'an, China. To make TCR beta libraries, researchers used iRepertoire HTBI primers and Arm-PCR of CDR3 regions. One entry per CDR3 protein, called by TCRdb with MiXCR from the multiplex PCR reads. The data show 420,000 or so distinct CDR3 sequences, roughly a quarter seen once.

The clonotype was recovered from a female donor with Graves disease. The rearrangement uses TRBV7-9 and TRBJ2-7; D not certain. The sample consisted of peripheral blood mononuclear cells (PBMCs), taken when the disease was refractory, from a patient treated with antithyroid drugs. CDR3: CASSPHKIPGAYEQYF. The CDR3 coding sequence is TGTGCCAGCAGCCCACACAAGATTCCAGGAGCTTACGAGCAGTACTTC.